Below, one T cell receptor (beta chain) is given with its context. Its cognate antigen is unknown. All TRB cDNA libraries came from 5' RACE performed with UMI labels. TCRdb derives one entry per CDR3 protein from the 5' RACE reads, leaving out DNA. In total, the table holds 100,000 to 150,000 distinct CDR3 sequences. Naive CD8+ T cells had a CD45RO-CCR7+CD27+CD95- phenotype. This sample was included in a study of CXCR3-negative and CXCR3-positive naive CD8 T cells. Study context: Overall TRB read output was some 140 million, and each library contained about 1.5 +/- 0.3 million reads. Overall study findings and caveats: Memory CD8+ T cell repertoires were far less diverse than both naive subsets. Memory cells diverged, while naive CXCR3-positive and CXCR3-negative cells had similar TRBV-TRBJ usage.

The germline CDR1 and CDR2 sequences are SEHNR and FQNEAQ (reference sequence). This CDR3 is 16 amino acids long. Material: naive CXCR3- CD8+ T cells from blood. Noted subset: CD45RO-CCR7+CD27+CD95- naive CD8+ T cells lacking CXCR3 (TNR3-). The chain uses TRBV7-9 and TRBJ2-3; TCRdb calls TRBD1, which cannot be checked without DNA. The receptor's source is a human donor in good health. Some clones in this sample may be carry-over from other donors' samples. This CDR3 reads CARSPMKPVEGDTQYF.